This TCR beta chain originates from a study of blood T cell repertoires in COVID-19. Study information: Material from acute and convalescent COVID-19 was sourced from the United States, Italy and Spain.

Original data processing: By means of reference gene primer amplification, nucleated cell counts were estimated. The repertoire was sequenced with immunoSEQ multiplex PCR; TCRdb's copy has only in-frame clones and lacks some. For V, J and clone size, that table is used; D and trimming come from the DNA. The repertoire holds roughly 220,000 clones, with about 87% as singletons. Germline V gives CDR1 LNHDA, CDR2 SQIVND (reference sequence). V dropped 3 bases and J dropped 0 bases, with 11 bases sitting between them. There are 16 residues in the CDR3. Among Cohort 3 donors, those recovered had two negative PCRs, clearance, or symptom resolution.

The chain combines TRBV19 with TRBJ1-4; D is ambiguous. The source material was PBMCs or T cells enriched from blood (not recorded which). The sequence was collected from a woman under 40 who had recovered from COVID-19. CDR3 nucleotides: TGTGCCAGTAGTATGTTCGTGAGCGCAACTAATGAAAAACTGTTTTTT. Translated: CASSMFVSATNEKLFF.